Listed below are T cell receptor beta chains from one sample, sequenced in a study of T cell changes during pregnancy in multiple sclerosis. Only in-frame clones appear in the TCRdb table, and some are missing; sequencing was by immunoSEQ multiplex PCR. Counted here are tens of thousands of clones, about 94% occurring once; the ten biggest clones make up more than 0.95%. The sample was peripheral blood, taken in the second trimester of pregnancy. These receptor sequences come from a female donor in good health, enrolled as a control in a pregnancy study. Each CDR3 is given with its conserved first and last residue. The D gene is left open where the match is weak. A clone size is listed for some rows: how often the clone was seen (once, few, many), or a class if it is expanded.

TRBJ2-7,-,TRBV27,TRBD1,CASSSSGTESYEQYF,TGTGCCAGCAGTTCGTCCGGGACAGAGTCCTACGAGCAGTACTTC
TRBJ2-7,-,TRBV7-8,-,CASSFSGGHNEQYF,TGTGCCAGCAGCTTTAGTGGGGGACACAACGAGCAGTACTTC
TRBJ1-3,-,TRBV7-6,-,CASSPGLGNTIYF,TGTGCCAGCAGCCCCGGACTTGGAAACACCATATATTTT
TRBJ2-2,-,TRBV7-9,TRBD1,CASSLVKGASLFF,TGTGCCAGCAGCTTAGTTAAGGGGGCATCGCTGTTTTTT
TRBJ2-7,-,TRBV14,-,CASSHRTGSGEQYF,TGTGCCAGCAGCCATCGAACGGGATCGGGTGAGCAGTACTTC
TRBJ1-4,-,TRBV7-9,TRBD1,CASSYDRDINEKLFF,TGTGCCAGCAGCTACGACAGGGATATTAATGAAAAACTGTTTTTT
TRBJ2-7,-,TRBV2,-,CASSGSGIVEQYF,TGTGCCAGCAGTGGGTCCGGGATTGTAGAGCAGTACTTC
TRBJ2-7,-,TRBV20-1,-,CSARDLAEQYF,TGCAGTGCTAGAGATCTAGCGGAGCAGTACTTC
TRBJ2-3,once,TRBV5-1,TRBD2,CASSLGTSGRTDTQYF,TGCGCCAGCAGCCTCGGGACTAGCGGGAGGACAGATACGCAGTATTTT
TRBJ1-5,-,TRBV28,-,CASSLGGHSNQPQHF,TGTGCCAGCAGTTTAGGAGGTCATAGCAATCAGCCCCAGCATTTT
TRBJ2-7,-,TRBV28,-,CASSLPGPAYEQYF,TGTGCCAGCAGTTTACCAGGGCCAGCATACGAGCAGTACTTC
TRBJ2-2,-,TRBV2,TRBD2,CASSEAWGLAGGPAGELFF,TGTGCCAGCAGTGAAGCTTGGGGACTAGCGGGAGGCCCGGCCGGGGAGCTGTTTTTT
TRBJ1-5,-,TRBV2,-,CASSDRVSNQPQHF,TGTGCCAGCAGTGACCGGGTTAGCAATCAGCCCCAGCATTTT
TRBJ2-3,-,TRBV2,-,CASRAALGRGGHTDTQYF,TGTGCCAGCCGTGCCGCTTTGGGGAGAGGGGGACACACAGATACGCAGTATTTT
TRBJ1-3,-,TRBV9,-,CASSVAGWRAGNSGNTIYF,TGTGCCAGCAGCGTAGCGGGATGGAGGGCAGGCAACTCTGGAAACACCATATATTTT
TRBJ1-1,-,TRBV27,TRBD1,CASSSQTGTGGAEAFF,TGTGCCAGCAGTTCCCAGACCGGGACAGGGGGCGCGGAAGCTTTCTTT
TRBJ2-7,-,TRBV28,-,CASSLYGTGDYEQYF,TGTGCCAGCAGTTTATACGGTACAGGTGACTACGAGCAGTACTTC
TRBJ2-1,-,TRBV11-1,TRBD1,CASSADRGPYNEQFF,TGTGCCAGCAGCGCGGACAGGGGACCCTACAATGAGCAGTTCTTC
TRBJ2-3,-,TRBV28,-,CASSLPFTDTQYF,TGTGCCAGCAGTTTACCCTTCACAGATACGCAGTATTTT
TRBJ1-5,-,TRBV13,-,CASSLRRINQPQHF,TGTGCCAGCAGCCTTCGCAGGATCAATCAGCCCCAGCATTTT
TRBJ1-2,-,TRBV6-1,TRBD1,CAIIPTGTYGYTF,TGTGCCATTATCCCGACAGGGACCTATGGCTACACCTTC
TRBJ1-4,-,TRBV7-2,TRBD1,CASSRRRDRGGGEKLFF,TGTGCCAGCAGCCGCCGCCGGGACAGGGGCGGGGGCGAAAAACTGTTTTTT
TRBJ1-2,-,TRBV11-2,TRBD1,CASSLEGNRGYGYTF,TGTGCCAGCAGCTTAGAAGGGAACAGGGGCTATGGCTACACCTTC
TRBJ2-7,-,TRBV4-1,-,CASSQVGRERALASYEQYF,TGCGCCAGCAGCCAAGTGGGGCGGGAACGCGCCTTGGCCTCCTACGAGCAGTACTTC
TRBJ2-7,-,TRBV28,TRBD2,CASSPGGGRSNEQYF,TGTGCCAGCAGCCCCGGTGGCGGGAGGTCCAACGAGCAGTACTTC
TRBJ2-1,-,TRBV11-1,-,CASSLADSGRGNEQFF,TGTGCCAGCAGCTTGGCAGACAGTGGAAGGGGCAATGAGCAGTTCTTC
TRBJ2-2,-,TRBV5-1,-,CRGGAGAGELFF,TGCCGTGGCGGGGCGGGTGCCGGGGAGCTGTTTTTT
TRBJ2-3,once,TRBV15,TRBD2,CATSRGTSDTDTQYF,TGTGCCACCAGCAGAGGGACTAGCGACACAGATACGCAGTATTTT
TRBJ2-7,once,TRBV2,TRBD2,CASSEPSGIYYEQYF,TGTGCCAGCAGTGAGCCTAGCGGGATATACTACGAGCAGTACTTC
TRBJ2-2,-,TRBV19,TRBD1,CASSTISGGQGGELFF,TGTGCCAGTAGTACCATCTCAGGGGGCCAGGGCGGGGAGCTGTTTTTT
TRBJ1-1,-,TRBV6-6,-,CASSEGWTEAFF,TGTGCCAGCAGTGAGGGTTGGACTGAAGCTTTCTTT
TRBJ2-2,-,TRBV7-9,TRBD2,CASNPPSGRAGGELFF,TGTGCCAGCAACCCACCCAGCGGGAGGGCCGGCGGGGAGCTGTTTTTT
TRBJ1-5,-,TRBV2,TRBD1,CASRAGGGNQPQHF,TGTGCCAGCAGAGCAGGGGGCGGCAATCAGCCCCAGCATTTT
TRBJ2-5,-,TRBV5-1,-,CASSFYSPQETQYF,TGCGCCAGCAGCTTTTACAGTCCGCAAGAGACCCAGTACTTC
TRBJ2-2,-,TRBV27,TRBD2,CASSTTSGRVNTGELFF,TGTGCCAGCAGTACGACTAGCGGGAGAGTAAACACCGGGGAGCTGTTTTTT
TRBJ2-2,-,TRBV7-7,TRBD2,CASSLALASGRFTGELFF,TGTGCTAGCAGCTTAGCGCTTGCTAGCGGGAGGTTCACCGGGGAGCTGTTTTTT